Listed here is a single T cell receptor (beta chain). These data belong to a study of blood T cell repertoires in COVID-19. CDR3 size: 15 residues. Trimming left V 3 bases short and J 5 bases short, with 11 bases between. Germline V gene lookup returns CDR1 SNHLY and CDR2 FYNNEI. The protocol was immunoSEQ multiplex PCR, while the TCRdb copy is restricted to in-frame clones and leaves out a portion. The table lists a few hundred thousand clones, around 84% of them singletons. The source material was PBMCs or T cells enriched from blood (not recorded which). The chain employs TRBV2 and TRBJ1-6; no reliable D call. This clonotype was sampled from a woman between 50 and 59 years old who had recovered from COVID-19. The CDR3 nucleotides are TGTGCCAGCAGTGAGTCGGGGTATAATAATTCACCCCTCCACTTT. As protein: CASSESGYNNSPLHF.